These 27 T cell receptor beta chains were sequenced from one sample in a study of response to subunit inactivated influenza vaccine. TCRdb itself ran the RT-PCR reads through MiXCR, one entry per CDR3 protein. The table lists 630,000 or so distinct CDR3 sequences, roughly 14% of them singletons. The input for sequencing was PBMCs from blood, taken less than 13 days after vaccination. Receptor source: a man aged 50 or older who received an inactivated influenza vaccine.

The rearrangement joins TRBV6-1 to TRBJ2-7; D is ambiguous. Trimming shortened V by 0 bases and J by 1 base, and 13 bases separated the two germline ends. Germline-derived CDR1 and CDR2 are MNHNS and SASEGT. The CDR3 has 16 amino acids. CDR3: CASSEARLTFSYEQYF. The CDR3 DNA reads TGTGCCAGCAGTGAAGCGCGATTAACCTTTTCCTACGAGCAGTACTTC.

The J gene is TRBJ1-1, the V gene TRBV12-3 or TRBV12-4; D remains ambiguous. CDR3 length: 13 amino acids. Trimming stripped 3 bases from V and 4 bases from J, with 9 bases between. The CDR3 region is CASSLSWGTEAFF. CDR3 coding DNA: TGTGCCAGCAGTTTGTCCTGGGGCACTGAAGCTTTCTTT.

The rearrangement uses TRBV29-1 and TRBJ2-3; TRBD2 agrees at 7 bases. Germline V gene lookup returns CDR1 SQVTM and CDR2 ANQGSEA. Trimming removed 5 bases from V and 0 bases from J; junction bases left unmatched: 14. The CDR3 extends over 17 amino acids. The CDR3 DNA sequence: TGCAGCGTTCCCACCTGGACTGGTAGCGGGAGCACAGATACGCAGTATTTT. It translates to CSVPTWTGSGSTDTQYF.

In this sample, this clonotype turned up a few times. The chain is built from TRBV29-1 and TRBJ2-5; TRBD1 agrees at 8 bases. The germline V gene has CDR1 SQVTM and CDR2 ANQGSEA. This CDR3 is built from 13 residues. V shed 6 bases, J shed 4 bases, and the junction held 7 bases outside the gene matches. CDR3: CSVDRGAPETQYF. CDR3 sequence (DNA): TGCAGCGTCGACAGGGGCGCGCCAGAGACCCAGTACTTC.

This clonotype came up many times. V gene TRBV29-1 combines with J gene TRBJ2-7; D is unclear. Germline lookup yields CDR1 SQVTM and CDR2 ANQGSEA. V lost 2 bases, J lost 1 base, and 9 bases lay in between. This CDR3 has 13 amino acids. Here the CDR3 reads CSVEHLGSYEQYF. CDR3 nucleotides: TGCAGCGTTGAACATCTAGGGTCCTACGAGCAGTACTTC.

This clonotype turned up a few times. The CDR3 sequence is CSAKLGRENSPLHF. In DNA form, the CDR3 reads TGCAGTGCTAAACTGGGTAGGGAAAATTCACCCCTCCACTTT. The V gene is TRBV20-1, the J gene TRBJ1-6, with unresolved D. Germline assignment: CDR1 DFQATT and CDR2 SNEGSKA (reference sequence). The CDR3 extends over 14 amino acids. V was cut by 4 bases and J by 7 bases, with 14 bases left in between.

This clonotype has just a few counts. This chain links TRBV27 with TRBJ2-1, with TRBD2 matching over 10 bases. The CDR3 runs to 15 residues. With V trimmed by 5 bases and J by 5 bases, 6 bases remained unmatched. Per germline, CDR1 MNHEY and CDR2 SMNVEV (reference sequence). The CDR3 nucleotides read TGTGCCAGCAGTCGACCGGGACTAGCGAACAATGAGCAGTTCTTC. Translation gives CASSRPGLANNEQFF.

This rearrangement joins TRBV6-4 to TRBJ2-1; either TRBD1 or TRBD2 may fit D (6 bases each). CDR3 length: 15 amino acids. From germline, CDR1 is MRHNA and CDR2 SNTAGT. The V and J ends lost 4 bases and 4 bases respectively, with 14 bases between them. The CDR3 protein is CASSAEGGPYNEQFF. The CDR3 DNA is TGTGCCAGCAGTGCGGAGGGGGGCCCTTACAATGAGCAGTTCTTC.

The chain is built from TRBV15 and TRBJ1-1; no definite D call. This CDR3 has 13 residues. The V gene's germline CDR1 is LNHNV and CDR2 YYDKDF (reference sequence). V lost 2 bases, J lost 5 bases, and 9 bases lay in between. The CDR3 nucleotides read TGTGCCACCAGCAGAAAAAAAGCTACTGAAGCTTTCTTT. Translated: CATSRKKATEAFF.

This clonotype has at least ten counts. V usage is TRBV4-3 and J usage is TRBJ1-2; D gene unclear. Trimming removed 1 base from V and 4 bases from J, with 10 bases in between. Germline V gene lookup returns CDR1 LGHNA and CDR2 YSLEER. The CDR3 consists of 14 residues. The CDR3 nucleotides read TGCGCCAGCAGCCAAGCGGCAGACTCCTATGGCTACACCTTC. Translating it yields CASSQAADSYGYTF.

This clonotype was counted ten times or more. V and J are TRBV29-1 and TRBJ2-2; 8 nucleotides match TRBD1. CDR3 length: 15 amino acids. CDR1 is SQVTM and CDR2 is ANQGSEA in the germline V gene. V trimming: 7 bases; J trimming: 6 bases; junction bases outside the gene matches: 13. As DNA, the CDR3 is TGCAGCGCCGATTTGGGGCAGGGGGCCCCCGGGGAGCTGTTTTTT. It encodes CSADLGQGAPGELFF.

The chain employs TRBV24-1 and TRBJ2-5; D may correspond to TRBD1 or TRBD2 (6 bases each). CDR3 length: 15 amino acids. Germline CDR1 reads KGHDR; CDR2 reads SFDVKD. The V gene lost 4 bases and the J gene lost 5 bases, with 16 bases spanning the gap. The CDR3 nucleotides read TGTGCCACCAGTGACCCCAGGGGCGCGGGGGAGACCCAGTACTTC. Amino acid sequence: CATSDPRGAGETQYF.

This chain connects TRBV20-1 to TRBJ1-1; possibly TRBD1 for D (6 bases). Germline V gene data show CDR1 as DFQATT and CDR2 as SNEGSKA (reference sequence). This CDR3 is built from 15 residues. V lost 0 bases, J lost 4 bases, and 15 bases lay in between. The CDR3 sequence is CSARDHLGTFTEAFF. The DNA of the CDR3 is TGCAGTGCTAGAGATCACCTGGGGACATTCACTGAAGCTTTCTTT.

This clonotype has a single count. A junction boundary mismatches the germline segment, possibly from a read error. The gene calls are TRBV20-1 and TRBJ2-1; D unresolved. This CDR3 has 11 residues. The germline CDR1 and CDR2 sequences are DFQATT and SNEGSKA (reference sequence). The CDR3 is CTATAYNEQFF. The CDR3 region has the DNA TGCACTGCTACAGCATACAATGAGCAGTTCTTC.

The rearrangement joins TRBV20-1 to TRBJ2-2; TRBD2 is a possible D gene (6 bases). This CDR3 region has 14 residues. V gave up 5 bases and J gave up 4 bases, with 14 bases separating them. CDR1 is DFQATT, CDR2 SNEGSKA, per germline (reference sequence). The CDR3 DNA reads TGCAGTGCTGCCACTACCGGGGGCACCGGGGAGCTGTTTTTT. It translates to CSAATTGGTGELFF.

The table lists this clonotype with a few counts. The rearrangement joins TRBV21-1 to TRBJ1-2; the table's TRBD1 call for D was not verified on the DNA. TRBV21-1 is noted as a pseudogene. The CDR3 loop spans 16 amino acids. The chain's CDR3 is CASSNRDRGTGNGYTF. CDR3 nucleotide sequence: TGTGCCAGCAGCAATCGGGACAGGGGTACGGGGAACGGCTACACCTTC.

The J gene is TRBJ1-1, the V gene TRBV9; no clear D gene. Germline CDR1 and CDR2: SGDLS and YYNGEE. This CDR3 has 13 residues. Trimming cost V 1 base and J 1 base, with 5 bases left between them. For the CDR3, the DNA is TGTGCCAGCAGCGTATATCAGAACACTGAAGCTTTCTTT. It translates to CASSVYQNTEAFF.

V and J are TRBV28 and TRBJ2-7; TRBD2 matches 8 bases. The CDR3 is 15 residues long. In germline, CDR1 is MDHEN, CDR2 SYDVKM. The J segment lost 2 bases and the V segment lost 6 bases, leaving 9 bases of the junction unmatched. The CDR3 is CASSLSGSPAYEQYF. The CDR3 coding sequence is TGTGCCAGCAGCTTAAGCGGGAGTCCAGCCTACGAGCAGTACTTC.

The DNA of the CDR3 is TGCAGCGTTGCTAGGCTAGCGGGATCCATCACAGATACGCAGTATTTT. Translating gives CSVARLAGSITDTQYF. This rearrangement joins TRBV29-1 to TRBJ2-3; 9 positions match TRBD2. V dropped 4 bases and J dropped 2; count of bases not matched to a gene: 10. The length of the CDR3 is 16 residues. Germline V gene sequence: CDR1 SQVTM, CDR2 ANQGSEA.

This clonotype has more than one count but fewer than ten. The chain is built from TRBV6-2 or TRBV6-3 and TRBJ2-7, with TRBD2 matching over 11 bases. The junction had 23 bases not matched to a gene; V was cut back by 6 bases and J by 1 base. Germline CDR1 MNHEY, CDR2 SVGEGT. This CDR3 comprises 21 residues. CDR3 sequence (DNA): TGTGCCAGCAGAAAACTCGGATCTAGCGGGAGGACTTCTGGTGGTTCCTACGAGCAGTACTTC. This sequence encodes CASRKLGSSGRTSGGSYEQYF.

This clonotype was seen a handful of times. The rearrangement uses TRBV20-1 and TRBJ2-1; the D gene is possibly TRBD1 (6 bases). This CDR3 comprises 14 residues. Trimming stripped 4 bases from V and 4 bases from J, with 14 bases between. In germline, CDR1 is DFQATT, CDR2 SNEGSKA (reference sequence). In DNA, the CDR3 is TGCAGTGCTATTACAGGGTCAAATTACAATGAGCAGTTCTTC. Its translation is CSAITGSNYNEQFF.

CDR3 nucleotides: TGCAGTGCTACCCGAGGGGGTAGCTCCTATAATTCACCCCTCCACTTT. Residues: CSATRGGSSYNSPLHF. The chain links TRBV20-1 to TRBJ1-6; tentative D call: TRBD1 (6 bases). Germline-derived CDR1 and CDR2 are DFQATT and SNEGSKA (reference sequence). The V gene lost 4 bases and the J gene lost 0 bases, with 13 bases spanning the gap. The CDR3 sequence is 16 residues long.

The chain recombines TRBV7-8 with TRBJ1-2, with D perhaps matching TRBD1 (5 bases). Per the germline V gene, CDR1 is SGHVS and CDR2 is FQNEAQ. The CDR3 loop spans 16 amino acids. Trimming pared 3 bases from V and 6 bases from J, leaving 20 bases between. The CDR3 is CASSLRQAGKFHGYTF. The CDR3 nucleotides read TGTGCCAGCAGCTTGAGGCAGGCAGGGAAGTTTCATGGCTACACCTTC. The entire variable domain, with the rest obtained from reference TRBV7-8 and TRBJ1-2, is as follows: GAGVSQSPRYKVAKRGQDVALRCDPISGHVSLFWYQQALGQGPEFLTYFQNEAQLDKSGLPSDRFFAERPEGSVSTLKIQRTQQEDSAVYLCASSLRQAGKFHGYTFGSGTRLTVV.

Only a few counts were recorded for this clonotype. CDR3 DNA sequence: TGTGCCAGTAGCATTCCCCACTCTGGAAACACCATATATTTT. This gives the protein CASSIPHSGNTIYF. The V call is TRBV19, the J call TRBJ1-3; no firm D call. V gave up 6 bases and J gave up 0 bases, with 9 bases separating them. Germline V gene lookup returns CDR1 LNHDA and CDR2 SQIVND (reference sequence). This CDR3 has 14 residues.

The chain employs TRBV4-1 and TRBJ2-4; D ambiguous. Trimming took off 0 bases at V and 7 bases at J, with 13 bases between the two ends. The CDR3 loop spans 15 amino acids. Germline CDR1 is MGHRA and CDR2 is YSYEKL. CDR3 loop: CASSQEPVPANIQYF. CDR3 DNA: TGCGCCAGCAGCCAAGAACCAGTCCCCGCCAACATTCAGTACTTC.

The J gene is TRBJ2-3, the V gene TRBV29-1, with 7 bases fitting TRBD2. The CDR3 has 15 residues. Germline CDR1 SQVTM, CDR2 ANQGSEA. V was clipped by 3 bases and J by 7 bases; unmatched bases: 13. In nucleotides, the CDR3 is TGCAGCGTTGAGAGGGCGGGAGTAATCTCCTATACGCAGTATTTT. This gives the protein CSVERAGVISYTQYF.

The chain carries TRBV29-1 and TRBJ1-1, with a weak D call TRBD1 (5 bases). From germline, CDR1 is SQVTM and CDR2 ANQGSEA. CDR3 length: 13 residues. The ends were cut back, 6 bases at V and 2 bases at J, with 13 bases in the middle. The CDR3 DNA reads TGCAGCGTGCGTAGACAGTCCAACACTGAAGCTTTCTTT. Its translation: CSVRRQSNTEAFF.